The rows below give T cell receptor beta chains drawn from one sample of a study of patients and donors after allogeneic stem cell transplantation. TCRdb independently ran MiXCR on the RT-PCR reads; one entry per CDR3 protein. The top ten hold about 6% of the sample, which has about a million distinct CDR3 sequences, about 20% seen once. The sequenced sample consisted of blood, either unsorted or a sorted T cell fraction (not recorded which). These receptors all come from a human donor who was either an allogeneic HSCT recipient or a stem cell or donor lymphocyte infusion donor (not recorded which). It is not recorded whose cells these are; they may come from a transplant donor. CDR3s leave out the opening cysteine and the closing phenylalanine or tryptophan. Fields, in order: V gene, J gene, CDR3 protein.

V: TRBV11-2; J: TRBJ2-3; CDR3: ASRLPGLAGITDTQY
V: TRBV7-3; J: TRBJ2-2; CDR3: ASTPFVRKNTGELF
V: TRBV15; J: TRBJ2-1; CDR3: ATSRDLYRANEQF
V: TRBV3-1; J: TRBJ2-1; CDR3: ASSPRTGHNEQF
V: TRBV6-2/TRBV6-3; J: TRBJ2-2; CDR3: ASSPTSGGAGGGELF
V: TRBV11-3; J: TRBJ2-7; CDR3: ASSSGDKGAYEQY
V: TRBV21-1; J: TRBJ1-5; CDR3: ASSKVPSGQPQH
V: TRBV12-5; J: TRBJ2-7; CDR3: ASGSGHAGNEQY
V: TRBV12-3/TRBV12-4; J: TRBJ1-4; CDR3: ASCRSGRGNEKLF
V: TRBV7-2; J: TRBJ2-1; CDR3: ASSLVRTSEQF
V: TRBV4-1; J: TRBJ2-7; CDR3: ASSHNDRGPIEQY
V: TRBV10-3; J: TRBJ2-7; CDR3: AISEARGVYEQY
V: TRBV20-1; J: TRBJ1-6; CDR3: SAMASGTVNSPLH
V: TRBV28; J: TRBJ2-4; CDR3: ASLPGTALLGIQY
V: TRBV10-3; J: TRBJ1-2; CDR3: AISESMGTNYGYT
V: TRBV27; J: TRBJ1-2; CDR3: ASSLGGPNGYT
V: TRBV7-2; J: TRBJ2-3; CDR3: ASSRTGAVTDTQY
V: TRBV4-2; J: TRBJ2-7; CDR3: ASSLRRTGSYEQY
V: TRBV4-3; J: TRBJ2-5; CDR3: ASSRRGGAETQY
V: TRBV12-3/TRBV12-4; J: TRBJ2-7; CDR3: ASNPGLNSYEQY
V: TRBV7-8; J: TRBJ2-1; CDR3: ASSLRGTGSVEQF
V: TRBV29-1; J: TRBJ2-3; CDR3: SETGTGKTDTQY
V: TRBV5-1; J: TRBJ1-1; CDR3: ASSPPKTGVDTEAF
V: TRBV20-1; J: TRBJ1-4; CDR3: SASPFTGNEKLF
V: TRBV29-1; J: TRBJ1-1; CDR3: SVEEFEAF
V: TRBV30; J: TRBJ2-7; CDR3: AWSDREASSYEQY
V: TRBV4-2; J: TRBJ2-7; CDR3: ASSQDLGGSSSYEQY
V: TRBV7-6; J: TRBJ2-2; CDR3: ASSLESRTGFNTGELF
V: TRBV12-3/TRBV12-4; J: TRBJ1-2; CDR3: ASSLGVPGNSA
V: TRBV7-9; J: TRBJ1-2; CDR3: ATLWVGRGAGYT
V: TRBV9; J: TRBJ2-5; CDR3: ASSVGGRAETQY
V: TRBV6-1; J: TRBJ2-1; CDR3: ASTNSGNEQF
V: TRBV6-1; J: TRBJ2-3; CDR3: ASSPSTSTDTQY
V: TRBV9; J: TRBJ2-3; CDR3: ASSVEVSRTQY
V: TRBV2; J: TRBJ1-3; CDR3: ASRDTGNTIY
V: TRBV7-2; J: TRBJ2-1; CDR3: ASSFRKGGRFDEQF
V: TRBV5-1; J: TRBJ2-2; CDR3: ASSLTGTGTGELF